This TCR beta chain was recovered during a study of cytomegalovirus exposure and HLA in healthy donors. PCR amplification relied on 60 Vbeta primers (plus 13 Jbeta primers). Only in-frame clones appear in the TCRdb table, and some are missing; sequencing was by immunoSEQ multiplex PCR. The repertoire has approximately 100,000 clones, less than 80% of them found once; the top ten carry 2.5% to 3.5%. The CDR3 spans 14 residues. Deletions cut 2 bases from V and 3 bases from J, with 11 bases between. Per the germline V gene, CDR1 is MNHEY and CDR2 is SMNVEV (reference sequence). Sequencing used PBMCs. This clonotype was sampled from a woman between 35 and 50 years old in good health and CMV-seronegative. The chain couples TRBV27 to TRBJ2-7; a weak D match, TRBD1 (6 bases). Here the CDR3 DNA reads TGTGCCAGCAGTTTAGGGGTCAGGGGCTACGAGCAGTACTTC. This gives the protein CASSLGVRGYEQYF.